This T cell receptor beta chain was documented in a study of metastatic and nonmetastatic thyroid tumors. Study summary: Peripheral blood and tumor or nodule samples from malignant and benign thyroid patients were compared. General observations from the study: In blood and tumor, TCR beta diversity was reportedly significantly higher in malignant thyroid tumors than in benign nodules.

Before thyroid surgery, none of the patients had received any treatment. In the authors' workflow: Across clinicopathological groups, CDR3 differences served as the basis for building a distant-metastasis classifier for papillary thyroid cancer. TCRdb re-called the PCR reads with MiXCR. These V and J calls derive from TCRdb rather than the authors' analysis. Among about 93,000 clones, about 12% were seen once, and the ten largest hold approximately 10%. With 7 bases clipped from V and 3 bases from J, the junction kept 3 bases outside the gene matches. The CDR3 is 14 residues long. At least ten counts were recorded for this clone. What it binds is not known.

Sequencing used blood. This receptor was obtained from a female donor with papillary thyroid cancer or a benign thyroid nodule (not recorded which). Some clones in this sample may be carry-over from other donors' samples. V is TRBV12-3 or TRBV12-4 and J is TRBJ2-3, with 11 bases fitting TRBD2. The CDR3 here is CASKRTSGTDTQYF. In nucleotides, the CDR3 is TGTGCCAGCAAGCGGACTAGCGGGACAGATACGCAGTATTTT.